This passage covers 17 T cell receptor beta chains from one sample sequenced in a study of glioma-infiltrating T cells. Using RNA template, CDR3s of TCR alpha and beta were amplified with iRepertoire arm-PCR. One entry per CDR3 protein results from TCRdb running MiXCR on the multiplex PCR reads. Found here are under 200,000 distinct CDR3 sequences, about 40% of them singletons; the top ten hold 5.2%. The sequenced material came from glioma tissue, nonneoplastic brain tissue, or PBMCs (not recorded which). The receptors were gathered from a human donor with low-grade glioma or glioblastoma, undergoing nonglioma brain surgery, or in good health (not recorded which).

As concerns this clonotype: A single base separates this from a much larger clone, so it may be a read error. The chain joins TRBV20-1 to TRBJ2-5, with D perhaps matching TRBD2 (6 bases). The V and J ends lost 1 base and 5 bases respectively, with 14 bases between them. The germline gives CDR1 DFQATT, CDR2 SNEGSKA (reference sequence). The CDR3 loop spans 14 amino acids. CDR3: CSARGETRRETQYF. CDR3 coding DNA: TGCAGTGCTAGAGGTGAGACTAGGAGGGAGACCCAGTACTTC.

This chain connects TRBV19 to TRBJ1-1; the D is unclear. Germline V lookup: CDR1 LNHDA, CDR2 SQIVND (reference sequence). The V end lost 3 bases, the J end lost 1 base, and 9 bases lay between the germline ends. The CDR3 contains 14 residues. CDR3 protein: CASSMVPANTEAFF. CDR3 nucleotides: TGTGCCAGTAGTATGGTTCCGGCGAACACTGAAGCTTTCTTT.

This clonotype was counted only a few times. V is TRBV7-3 and J is TRBJ2-3, with a tentative D call TRBD1 (5 bases). The germline CDR1 and CDR2 sequences are SGHTA and FQGTGA. CDR3 length: 14 amino acids. V lost 0 bases and J 3 bases, leaving 7 bases between the germline ends. The CDR3, as DNA: TGTGCCAGCAGCTTAACGCCAGGGACAGATACGCAGTATTTT. Its translation is CASSLTPGTDTQYF.

This clonotype was observed a single time. This could be a read error, since a much larger clone is one nucleotide away. The V gene is TRBV5-1, the J gene TRBJ2-1, with 9 bases matching TRBD2. The germline CDR1 and CDR2 sequences are SGHRS and YFSETQ. The CDR3 length is 13 residues. The CDR3 coding sequence is TGCGCCAGCAGTTGGACTAGCGAGATTGAGCGGTTCTTC. This codes for CASSWTSEIERFF.

Worth noting for this clonotype: The junction and the germline gene differ at one end; a read error may be behind it. The V gene is TRBV2, the J gene TRBJ2-1, with TRBD1 as a possible D gene (5 bases). Germline V gene data show CDR1 as SNHLY and CDR2 as FYNNEI. The length of the CDR3 is 15 residues. For the CDR3, the DNA is TGTGCCAGCAGGGCCGACAGAAACTCCTACAATGAGCAGCTCTTC. It encodes CASRADRNSYNEQLF.

Ten or more counts support this clonotype. The rearrangement joins TRBV20-1 to TRBJ2-5; 8 bases align to TRBD2. The CDR3 runs 16 residues. Losses at the gene ends were 0 bases for V and 5 bases for J; bases not matched to a gene: 11. Germline loops: CDR1 DFQATT, CDR2 SNEGSKA (reference sequence). CDR3: CSARDYSGIVVETQYF. CDR3 nucleotide sequence: TGCAGTGCTAGAGATTATAGCGGGATTGTCGTGGAGACCCAGTACTTC.

The table lists this clonotype with many counts. This sequence joins TRBV6-1 and TRBJ1-5; D remains ambiguous. Germline CDR1 reads MNHNS; CDR2 reads SASEGT. Trimming stripped 6 bases from V and 5 bases from J, with 14 bases between. This CDR3 region has 14 residues. The CDR3 sequence is CASRRPEKDQPQHF. The CDR3 nucleotides are TGTGCCAGCAGACGTCCCGAAAAGGATCAGCCCCAGCATTTT.

The chain is built from TRBV18 and TRBJ1-1; D is unresolved. CDR3 length equals 15 residues. Per the germline V gene, CDR1 is KGHSH and CDR2 is LQKENI. Trimming pared 4 bases from V and 4 bases from J, leaving 16 bases between. Here the CDR3 reads CASSQTREGSTEAFF. The CDR3 region has the DNA TGTGCCAGCTCACAAACCCGGGAAGGTAGCACTGAAGCTTTCTTT. Full variable domain (missing parts from reference TRBV18 and TRBJ1-1): NAGVMQNPRHLVRRRGQEARLRCSPMKGHSHVYWYRQLPEEGLKFMVYLQKENIIDESGMPKERFSAEFPKEGPSILRIQQVVRGDSAAYFCASSQTREGSTEAFFGQGTRLTVV.

This clonotype was seen ten or more times. The CDR3 DNA sequence: TGTGCCAGCAGCGGAGACAGGGCTGTAGAGACCCAGTACTTC. Encoded protein: CASSGDRAVETQYF. V usage is TRBV2 and J usage is TRBJ2-5; 7 bases are a match to TRBD1. Per germline, CDR1 SNHLY and CDR2 FYNNEI. J lost 4 bases, V lost 6 bases, and 8 bases had no gene match. This CDR3 region has 14 residues. The full variable domain, with the rest looked up from reference TRBV2 and TRBJ2-5, is EPEVTQTPSHQVTQMGQEVILRCVPISNHLYFYWYRQILGQKVEFLVSFYNNEISEKSEIFDDQFSVERPDGSNFTLKIRSTKLEDSAMYFCASSGDRAVETQYFGPGTRLLVL.

The sample holds many counts of this clonotype. This chain joins TRBV12-3 or TRBV12-4 and TRBJ2-3; D not resolved. The CDR3 has 13 amino acids. V was shortened by 0 bases and J by 7 bases, with 8 bases between the two germline ends. The CDR3 spells CASSLARINTQYF. In DNA, the CDR3 is TGTGCCAGCAGTTTAGCGCGTATCAATACGCAGTATTTT.

There are a few counts of this clonotype. The V call is TRBV2, the J call TRBJ1-5; tentative D call: TRBD1 (6 bases). The CDR3 sequence is 15 residues long. Germline assignment: CDR1 SNHLY and CDR2 FYNNEI. V lost 6 bases and J lost 5, with 17 bases in between. The CDR3 protein is CASSPRQDYYQPQHF. The CDR3 DNA follows: TGTGCCAGCAGCCCAAGACAGGATTATTATCAGCCCCAGCATTTT.

This clonotype was picked up many times. The chain uses TRBV3-1 and TRBJ2-1; D perhaps matches TRBD1 (6 bases). Germline CDR1 reads LGHDT; CDR2 reads YNNKEL (reference sequence). V was cut by 4 bases and J by 9 bases, with 13 bases left in between. The CDR3 contains 13 residues. The CDR3: CASSLGTFLEQFF. The CDR3 DNA sequence: TGTGCCAGCAGCCTCGGGACATTCCTTGAGCAGTTCTTC.

A word on this clonotype: With a much larger clone just one base away, this may be a read error. The conserved phenylalanine or tryptophan is not found at the CDR3 terminus, so this likely reflects a read error. The V gene is TRBV20-1, the J gene TRBJ2-5, with 8 bases lining up with TRBD1. With V trimmed by 4 bases and J by 1 base, 8 bases remained unmatched. CDR3 length: 15 residues. The germline V gene encodes CDR1 DFQATT and CDR2 SNEGSKA (reference sequence). CDR3 sequence reads: CSAKWSRGLQETQYL. The CDR3 nucleotides read TGCAGTGCTAAGTGGTCCAGGGGGCTCCAAGAGACCCAGTACCTC.

This clonotype was observed many times. The J gene is TRBJ2-7, the V gene TRBV20-1; D ambiguous. There are 14 residues in the CDR3. Deletions cut 6 bases from V and 0 bases from J, with 15 bases between. Looked up from germline, CDR1 is DFQATT and CDR2 is SNEGSKA (reference sequence). This CDR3 is CSAKDYTSSYEQYF. For the CDR3, the DNA is TGCAGTGCCAAAGATTACACGAGCTCCTACGAGCAGTACTTC.

This clonotype was recorded many times. The gene calls are TRBV10-3 and TRBJ2-1; 12 positions match TRBD2. Germline CDR1 reads ENHRY; CDR2 reads SYGVKD. The J segment lost 6 bases and the V segment lost 5 bases, leaving 2 bases of the junction unmatched. The CDR3 is 14 residues long. CDR3 loop: CAISQTSGGNEQFF. The CDR3 DNA follows: TGTGCCATCAGTCAGACTAGCGGGGGCAATGAGCAGTTCTTC.

This clonotype was seen only a few times. The chain carries TRBV19 and TRBJ1-5; TRBD1 matches 10 bases. Germline values: CDR1 LNHDA, CDR2 SQIVND (reference sequence). Trimming took 10 bases from V and 1 from J; bases not matched to a gene: 10. This CDR3 has 16 residues. The CDR3 DNA follows: TGTGCCACTGGACAGGGGGTTATGTGGAGCAATCAGCCCCAGCATTTT. Translated: CATGQGVMWSNQPQHF. Variable domain in full (rest from reference TRBV19 and TRBJ1-5): DGGITQSPKYLFRKEGQNVTLSCEQNLNHDAMYWYRQDPGQGLRLIYYSQIVNDFQKGDIAEGYSVSREKKESFPLTVTSAQKNPTAFYLCATGQGVMWSNQPQHFGDGTRLSIL.

V usage is TRBV6-5 and J usage is TRBJ2-5; D remains unclear. Per the germline V gene, CDR1 is MNHEY and CDR2 is SVGAGI. The CDR3 totals 15 residues. Between the trimmed V and J ends, which lost 7 bases and 5 bases, there was a span of 20 bases. The CDR3 is CASIRMTWALETQYF. The CDR3 region has the DNA TGTGCCAGCATCCGAATGACATGGGCGTTGGAGACCCAGTACTTC.